This T cell receptor beta chain was found in a study of blood T cells in healthy people across ages. The CDR3 is made up of 11 amino acids. V was shortened by 5 bases and J by 8 bases, with 9 bases between the two germline ends. Primed by a sample-barcoded 5' primer and a J-beta primer mix, a second PCR proceeded for about 7 to 11 cycles. Via MiXCR, TCRdb re-called the 5' RACE reads, giving one row per CDR3 protein. The sample contains approximately 1.5 million distinct CDR3 sequences, roughly 30% of which appear only once. The rearrangement links TRBV12-3 or TRBV12-4 to TRBJ1-2; TRBD1 is a possible D gene (6 bases). This receptor was obtained from a woman in her 30s in good health. Sequencing input: blood. The CDR3 is CASSTGIGYTF. DNA of the CDR3: TGTGCCAGCAGTACAGGGATCGGCTACACCTTC.